Following are 24 T cell receptor beta chains from one sample sequenced in a study of blood T cell repertoires in COVID-19. Generated by immunoSEQ multiplex PCR, the TCRdb table keeps only in-frame clones and is missing some. Among about 210,000 clones, about 91% were seen once, and the ten largest hold more than 0.95%. The sample taken for sequencing was peripheral blood. These receptors originate from a man aged 25-45 years with acute or convalescent COVID-19.

The chain recombines TRBV28 with TRBJ2-3; unclear D gene. V was pared by 5 bases and J by 6 bases, with 12 bases between. CDR3 length equals 13 residues. Germline V gene sequence: CDR1 MDHEN, CDR2 SYDVKM. CDR3 in DNA: TGTGCCAGCAGTCCTCTCCCCGGGGATACGCAGTATTTT. Protein: CASSPLPGDTQYF.

The gene calls are TRBV25-1 and TRBJ2-4; the D gene is possibly TRBD2 (6 bases). Looked up from germline, CDR1 is MGHDK and CDR2 is SYGVNS. Trimming removed 4 bases at V and 6 bases at J, with 16 bases between. This CDR3 spans 15 amino acids. The CDR3 coding sequence is TGTGCCAGCAGTGTCGGGAGCCTAAACCGAAACATTCAGTACTTC. It specifies CASSVGSLNRNIQYF.

The chain links TRBV27 to TRBJ1-4; D is perhaps TRBD1 (5 bases). The CDR3 loop spans 14 amino acids. The germline CDR1 and CDR2 sequences are MNHEY and SMNVEV (reference sequence). Trimming took 5 bases from V and 7 from J, leaving 14 bases between them. As DNA, the CDR3 is TGTGCCAGCAGTCCGGGACTGGATGCTGAAAAACTGTTTTTT. This translates into CASSPGLDAEKLFF.

J is TRBJ2-5 and V is TRBV3-1 (or the pseudogene TRBV3-2); tentative D call: TRBD2 (5 bases). Germline assignment: CDR1 LGHDT and CDR2 YNNKEL (reference sequence). The CDR3 is made up of 17 amino acids. The germline V and J ends were trimmed by 1 base and 2 bases, with 17 bases remaining between them. CDR3 sequence: CASSQGSRGTQQETQYF. The CDR3 DNA reads TGTGCCAGCAGCCAAGGGAGTCGGGGTACACAACAAGAGACCCAGTACTTC.

V is TRBV9 and J is TRBJ1-1; 8 positions match TRBD1. This CDR3 is built from 14 residues. CDR1 and CDR2 from the germline V gene are SGDLS and YYNGEE. Trimming at V came to 3 bases and at J to 4 bases, leaving 5 bases not matched to a gene. CDR3 sequence reads: CASSADRGGTEAFF. The CDR3, as DNA: TGTGCCAGCAGCGCAGACAGGGGTGGCACTGAAGCTTTCTTT. Supplemented by reference TRBV9 and TRBJ1-1, the full variable domain reads DSGVTQTPKHLITATGQRVTLRCSPRSGDLSVYWYQQSLDQGLQFLIQYYNGEERAKGNILERFSAQQFPDLHSELNLSSLELGDSALYFCASSADRGGTEAFFGQGTRLTVV.

This clone was picked up one time. This chain links TRBV11-2 with TRBJ1-1; the D gene is possibly TRBD1 (5 bases). CDR3 length: 14 amino acids. Trimming shortened V by 3 bases and J by 5 bases, and 13 bases separated the two germline ends. Germline V CDR1 and CDR2: SGHAT, FQNNGV. CDR3 coding DNA: TGTGCCAGCAGCTTCACGGGGGTGGGGACTGAAGCTTTCTTT. Protein sequence: CASSFTGVGTEAFF.

The CDR3 region is CASSLQSGNSPLHF. In nucleotides, the CDR3 is TGTGCCAGTAGTTTACAGAGCGGAAATTCACCCCTCCACTTT. This rearrangement joins TRBV19 to TRBJ1-6, with D hard to call. The CDR3 contains 14 residues. Germline V gene lookup returns CDR1 LNHDA and CDR2 SQIVND (reference sequence). The V end was cut by 5 bases, the J end by 7 bases, with 12 bases between.

The rearrangement links TRBV11-3 to TRBJ2-1; 7 bases are a match to TRBD1. Germline CDR1 and CDR2: SGHNT and YENEEA. V was pared by 5 bases and J by 9 bases, with 7 bases of the junction left unmatched. This CDR3 has 13 residues. The CDR3 bases are TGTGCCAGCAGCCCCGACAGGGTGAGTGAGCAGTTCTTC. Its protein product is CASSPDRVSEQFF.

This clone showed up just a few times. The chain carries TRBV7-9 and TRBJ1-5, with 8 bases fitting TRBD1. V lost 5 bases to trimming and J lost 7 bases; unmatched junction nucleotides: 10. This CDR3 is 15 amino acids long. Germline-derived CDR1 and CDR2 are SEHNR and FQNEAQ (reference sequence). The CDR3 bases are TGTGCCAGCAGCGTAAACTCAGGGGGCTTGCAGCCCCAGCATTTT. Translating it yields CASSVNSGGLQPQHF.

This chain connects TRBV29-1 to TRBJ2-7; 10 nucleotides align to TRBD2. Germline loops: CDR1 SQVTM, CDR2 ANQGSEA. The trim removed 4 bases at V and 1 base at J, leaving 7 bases unmatched. The CDR3 length is 15 residues. The CDR3 spells CSVVPAGGRSYEQYF. Here the CDR3 DNA reads TGCAGCGTTGTGCCAGCGGGAGGGAGGTCCTACGAGCAGTACTTC.

This chain joins TRBV30 and TRBJ2-7; TRBD2 agrees at 11 bases. V trimming: 0 bases; J trimming: 11 bases; junction bases outside the gene matches: 3. The germline CDR1 and CDR2 sequences are GTSNPN and SVGIG (reference sequence). The CDR3 is 12 amino acids. CDR3 sequence (DNA): TGTGCCTGGAGTGTAGGACTAGCGGGCGAGTACTTC. As protein: CAWSVGLAGEYF.

In this sample, this clone turned up once. The chain combines TRBV28 with TRBJ2-3; 9 bases match TRBD1. Germline CDR1 reads MDHEN; CDR2 reads SYDVKM. The CDR3 runs 18 residues. The V segment lost 8 bases and the J segment 2 bases; nucleotides outside the gene matches: 17. The CDR3 DNA follows: TGTGCCAGCGGAACATCACCGCGGGACAGGGATTACACAGATACGCAGTATTTT. It encodes CASGTSPRDRDYTDTQYF.

This chain uses TRBV19 with TRBJ1-4, with a weak D call TRBD1 (6 bases). Per germline, CDR1 LNHDA and CDR2 SQIVND (reference sequence). The CDR3 contains 15 residues. Trimming removed 3 bases at V and 7 bases at J, with 15 bases between. CDR3 nucleotide sequence: TGTGCCAGTAGTATGGCCCTACAGGGACGTGAAAAACTGTTTTTT. Amino acid sequence: CASSMALQGREKLFF.

V gene TRBV9 combines with J gene TRBJ1-2; 7 bases fit TRBD1. The CDR3 is made up of 16 amino acids. Germline V gene lookup returns CDR1 SGDLS and CDR2 YYNGEE. Germline trimming cut 0 bases from V and 3 bases from J; bases unmatched to any gene: 8. The CDR3, as DNA: TGTGCCAGCAGCGTAGATGCGGGACAGAAGGACTATGGCTACACCTTC. It encodes CASSVDAGQKDYGYTF.

The genes are TRBV7-9 and TRBJ2-7; possible D gene TRBD1, 5 bases. Germline assignment: CDR1 SEHNR and CDR2 FQNEAQ (reference sequence). The CDR3 has 13 amino acids. The V gene lost 5 bases and the J gene lost 7 bases, with 15 bases spanning the gap. CDR3: CASSPKGSHEQYF. Here the CDR3 DNA reads TGTGCCAGCAGCCCCAAGGGGTCTCATGAGCAGTACTTC.

This sequence joins TRBV11-2 and TRBJ1-1; no firm D call. V was clipped by 1 base and J by 6 bases, with 12 bases between them. Germline loops: CDR1 SGHAT, CDR2 FQNNGV. CDR3 size: 14 residues. As DNA, the CDR3 is TGTGCCAGCAGCTTAGGAGGGAATGAGCCTGAAGCTTTCTTT. Its translation: CASSLGGNEPEAFF.

V is TRBV7-8 and J is TRBJ1-3, with unresolved D. V was pared by 1 base and J by 2 bases, with 15 bases between. From germline, CDR1 is SGHVS and CDR2 FQNEAQ. The CDR3 is 17 residues long. This CDR3 reads CASSLVSRGVAGNTIYF. The DNA of the CDR3 is TGTGCCAGCAGCTTAGTGAGTCGCGGGGTGGCTGGAAACACCATATATTTT.

The chain recombines TRBV28 with TRBJ2-7; the match to TRBD1 covers 10 bases. The CDR3 totals 12 residues. Per germline, CDR1 MDHEN and CDR2 SYDVKM. The V and J ends lost 5 bases and 8 bases, in that order; junction bases with no gene match: 3. Written as DNA, the CDR3 is TGTGCCAGCAGTATGGGACAGGGGAAGCAGTACTTC. Residues: CASSMGQGKQYF.

The chain recombines TRBV28 with TRBJ2-2; 7 bases line up with TRBD2. J was trimmed by 4 bases and V by 3 bases; bases with no gene match: 5. Looked up from germline, CDR1 is MDHEN and CDR2 is SYDVKM. The CDR3 contains 15 residues. CDR3 in DNA: TGTGCCAGCAGTTTGGCGGGGGTCGGCACCGGGGAGCTGTTTTTT. Translation gives CASSLAGVGTGELFF.

V and J are TRBV29-1 and TRBJ2-3; D gene unclear. The CDR3 has 12 residues. V lost 1 base, J lost 2 bases, and 4 bases lay in between. CDR1 and CDR2 from the germline V gene are SQVTM and ANQGSEA. CDR3 coding DNA: TGCAGCGTTGAAGTACTCACAGATACGCAGTATTTT. This sequence encodes CSVEVLTDTQYF.

The chain is built from TRBV29-1 and TRBJ1-4, with TRBD1 matching 7 bases. This CDR3 is 17 amino acids long. V was pared by 3 bases and J by 4 bases, with 14 bases of the junction left unmatched. Germline V lookup: CDR1 SQVTM, CDR2 ANQGSEA. The DNA of the CDR3 is TGCAGCGTTGACATGGGGGGCAGGGGGGCACTTAATGAAAAACTGTTTTTT. It yields the protein CSVDMGGRGALNEKLFF. Based on the CDR3 plus reference TRBV29-1 and TRBJ1-4, the full variable domain is SAVISQKPSRDICQRGTSLTIQCQVDSQVTMMFWYRQQPGQSLTLIATANQGSEATYESGFVIDKFPISRPNLTFSTLTVSNMSPEDSSIYLCSVDMGGRGALNEKLFFGSGTQLSVL.

V and J are TRBV5-1 and TRBJ1-6; D is undetermined. Germline V gives CDR1 SGHRS, CDR2 YFSETQ. Trimming removed 0 bases from V and 11 bases from J, with 18 bases in between. The CDR3 is 16 amino acids. The CDR3: CASSLEAGTTRTPLHF. The CDR3 coding sequence is TGCGCCAGCAGCTTGGAGGCGGGCACGACGAGGACACCCCTCCACTTT.

The chain links TRBV3-1 (or the pseudogene TRBV3-2) to TRBJ2-5; 12 positions match TRBD2. Germline assignment: CDR1 LGHDT and CDR2 YNNKEL (reference sequence). V was clipped by 6 bases and J by 5 bases; unmatched bases: 7. The CDR3 loop spans 15 amino acids. CDR3 region: CASSILAGGRETQYF. CDR3 DNA: TGTGCCAGCAGTATTCTAGCGGGGGGGCGGGAGACCCAGTACTTC.

The rearrangement joins TRBV7-2 to TRBJ1-3, with D possibly being TRBD1 (5 bases). The V gene lost 1 base and the J gene lost 4 bases, with 8 bases spanning the gap. The CDR3 contains 14 residues. Germline values: CDR1 SGHTA, CDR2 FQGNSA. CDR3 nucleotide sequence: TGTGCCAGCAGCTTAGTTAGGGGAGGAAACACCATATATTTT. Its protein product is CASSLVRGGNTIYF.